This is a list of T cell receptor beta chains from one sample in a study of blood T cells in healthy people across ages. One entry per CDR3 protein results from TCRdb running MiXCR on the 5' RACE reads. Of over a million distinct CDR3 sequences listed, around 40% are singletons. The sequenced sample was blood. Every receptor here comes from a woman aged 18-29 years in good health. The CDR3 runs from the conserved cysteine through the conserved F or W. A D gene is named only where the DNA matches it firmly.

TRBV4-2	TRBD1	CASSQRVGHPGQGADQPQHF
TRBV12-3/TRBV12-4	.	CASTLGPGGTQYF
TRBV9	.	CASMKRAARVANTEAFF
TRBV27	TRBD1	CASSPNSQGAAYEQYF
TRBV20-1	TRBD1	CSAFRGDTEAFF
TRBV10-3	TRBD2	CAISLGTSGRNEQFF
TRBV20-1	.	CSARQGTPQHF
TRBV4-2	.	CASSQVRDAYNEQFF
TRBV4-3	TRBD1	CASSRDSFYNEQFF
TRBV14	.	CASSPVFSYDWAFF
TRBV7-2	.	CASSLQTAQGTQYF
TRBV30	.	CAWSVLMETEAFF
TRBV4-3	TRBD1	CASSQRGPNTIYF
TRBV28	TRBD2	CASRDWTSVTDTQYF
TRBV5-5	.	CASSLGGGRYEKLFF
TRBV4-3	.	CASSQDGGYEQYF
TRBV3-1	.	CASSQGPIREAFF
TRBV4-3	.	CASSQDGWRDGPYEQYF
TRBV29-1	.	CSVDKRKCSEQYF
TRBV5-1	.	CASSVDGRNYNSPLHF
TRBV29-1	.	CSVEVSRRGWDAEAFF
TRBV7-2	.	CASSLGRQGAYGYTF
TRBV3-1	TRBD1	CASSSRDRGPKGETQYF
TRBV10-2	TRBD2	CASSSTSLSYNEQFF
TRBV28	.	CALQGRKDGYTF
TRBV27	TRBD1	CASSRPGQGVSEQYF
TRBV12-3/TRBV12-4	.	CASTDVQEDYEQYF
TRBV5-1	.	CASSGEVTGANVLTF
TRBV4-1	TRBD2	CASSQMLAGVYEQYF
TRBV7-9	.	CASSPPTEEQYF
TRBV7-2	TRBD2	CASSFTSDSYEQYF
TRBV4-3	.	CASSQDRYSYEQFF
TRBV20-1	.	CSAREPVTDTRYF
TRBV27	.	CASSFLAGDSSSYEQYF